Below are 22 T cell receptor beta chains sequenced from a single sample in a study of blood T cell repertoires in COVID-19. The protocol was immunoSEQ multiplex PCR, while the TCRdb copy is restricted to in-frame clones and leaves out a portion. The sample consists of 25,000 to 35,000 clones, roughly 90% of them appearing once. The specimen was peripheral blood. The receptors derive from a human donor in a cohort sampled during active COVID-19.

V is TRBV19 and J is TRBJ2-1; 10 bases are shared with TRBD2. With V trimmed by 2 bases and J by 8 bases, 12 bases remained unmatched. The CDR3 has 17 residues. The germline gives CDR1 LNHDA, CDR2 SQIVND (reference sequence). The CDR3 bases are TGTGCCAGTAGTATAAATCCTCTAGCGGGAGCGGCCGATGAGCAGTTCTTC. It yields the protein CASSINPLAGAADEQFF.

This chain connects TRBV29-1 to TRBJ1-2; D might be TRBD1 (6 bases). Germline values: CDR1 SQVTM, CDR2 ANQGSEA. Trimming shortened V by 6 bases and J by 2 bases, and 16 bases separated the two germline ends. The CDR3 extends over 14 amino acids. The CDR3 loop reads CSVVIQGRNYGYTF. DNA for the CDR3: TGCAGCGTCGTCATACAGGGCAGGAACTATGGCTACACCTTC.

The chain combines TRBV7-9 with TRBJ2-3; D ambiguous. The length of the CDR3 is 15 residues. CDR1 and CDR2 from the germline V gene are SEHNR and FQNEAQ (reference sequence). V was trimmed by 2 bases and J by 0 bases, leaving 9 bases between them. Here the CDR3 reads CASSLLETSTDTQYF. The CDR3 bases are TGTGCCAGCAGCTTATTGGAGACTAGCACAGATACGCAGTATTTT.

The chain carries TRBV6-2 or TRBV6-3 and TRBJ2-7, with D tentatively TRBD2 (6 bases). The germline V and J ends were trimmed by 2 bases and 3 bases, with 11 bases remaining between them. CDR3 length: 14 amino acids. Germline assignment: CDR1 MNHEY and CDR2 SVGEGT. This CDR3 reads CASSYRQGGYEQYF. The CDR3 nucleotides are TGTGCCAGCAGTTACCGTCAGGGAGGCTACGAGCAGTACTTC.

The V gene is TRBV6-1, the J gene TRBJ2-7, with a possible D match to TRBD1 (5 bases). V lost 2 bases and J lost 0, with 11 bases in between. The CDR3 sequence is 15 residues long. Germline CDR1 MNHNS, CDR2 SASEGT. CDR3 nucleotides: TGTGCCAGCAGTGAATGGCAGGGCCCCTCCTACGAGCAGTACTTC. Amino acids: CASSEWQGPSYEQYF.

The chain links TRBV27 to TRBJ2-3, with D hard to call. V lost 4 bases and J lost 2, with 4 bases in between. The CDR3 totals 12 residues. In germline, CDR1 is MNHEY, CDR2 SMNVEV (reference sequence). The CDR3 nucleotides are TGTGCCAGCAGTTCCTACACAGATACGCAGTATTTT. It translates to CASSSYTDTQYF.

CDR3 in DNA: TGTGCCAGCAGCCAAGTGGACCCAGGAGGGAGGTCACCCCTCCACTTT. Translation gives CASSQVDPGGRSPLHF. This chain joins TRBV14 and TRBJ1-6, with D hard to call. Trimming pared 1 base from V and 10 bases from J, leaving 17 bases between. The CDR3 has 16 amino acids. In germline, CDR1 is SGHDN, CDR2 FVKESK.

This clone came up once. The chain uses TRBV2 and TRBJ1-6, with D hard to call. The CDR3 length is 16 residues. Trimming took 2 bases from V and 2 from J, leaving 10 bases between them. Germline V lookup: CDR1 SNHLY, CDR2 FYNNEI. The DNA of the CDR3 is TGTGCCAGCAGTGAATATCCGAGCGCCTATAATTCACCCCTCCACTTT. It encodes CASSEYPSAYNSPLHF. The variable domain in full, completed from reference TRBV2 and TRBJ1-6, reads EPEVTQTPSHQVTQMGQEVILRCVPISNHLYFYWYRQILGQKVEFLVSFYNNEISEKSEIFDDQFSVERPDGSNFTLKIRSTKLEDSAMYFCASSEYPSAYNSPLHFGNGTRLTVT.

CDR3 region: CASSVGHPHTEAFF. CDR3 DNA: TGTGCCAGCAGCGTCGGACACCCGCACACTGAAGCTTTCTTT. V gene TRBV9 combines with J gene TRBJ1-1; possible D gene TRBD1, 5 bases. CDR1 is SGDLS, CDR2 YYNGEE, per germline. The CDR3 sequence is 14 residues long. V shed 2 bases and J shed 3 bases, with 11 bases lying between them.

The genes are TRBV7-9 and TRBJ1-5; D ambiguous. From germline, CDR1 is SEHNR and CDR2 FQNEAQ (reference sequence). The CDR3 is 12 amino acids. V lost 5 bases and J 0 bases, leaving 2 bases between the germline ends. In DNA, the CDR3 is TGTGCCAGCAGCCGTAGCAATCAGCCCCAGCATTTT. It yields the protein CASSRSNQPQHF.

The chain combines TRBV5-6 with TRBJ2-3; TRBD1 might be the D (5 bases). This CDR3 has 14 amino acids. Germline-derived CDR1 and CDR2 are SGHDT and YYEEEE. Trimming shortened V by 0 bases and J by 3 bases, and 8 bases separated the two germline ends. This CDR3 reads CASSLAGITDTQYF. In DNA form, the CDR3 reads TGTGCCAGCAGCTTGGCAGGGATTACAGATACGCAGTATTTT.

This chain links TRBV7-6 with TRBJ2-1; no clear D. Germline assignment: CDR1 SGHVS and CDR2 FNYEAQ. The CDR3 runs 15 residues. V was cut by 3 bases and J by 0 bases, with 9 bases left in between. This CDR3 is CASSFLLSSYNEQFF. The CDR3 DNA reads as TGTGCCAGCAGCTTCTTACTGAGCTCCTACAATGAGCAGTTCTTC.

This clone has a handful of counts. The chain combines TRBV6-1 with TRBJ1-1, with a possible D match to TRBD1 (5 bases). The V end lost 11 bases, the J end lost 11 bases, and 15 bases lay between the germline ends. The CDR3 extends over 10 amino acids. CDR1 MNHNS and CDR2 SASEGT come from the germline V gene. DNA for the CDR3: TGTGCCGCCGGGGGGGGACGGGCTTTCTTT. As protein: CAAGGGRAFF.

The chain carries TRBV7-3 and TRBJ2-1; 11 nucleotides line up with TRBD1. With V trimmed by 2 bases and J by 6 bases, 9 bases remained unmatched. The CDR3 spans 17 residues. The V gene's germline CDR1 is SGHTA and CDR2 FQGTGA. CDR3 nucleotide sequence: TGTGCCAGCAGCTTATCCCGGGACAGGGGGACCGGCAATGAGCAGTTCTTC. It is translated as CASSLSRDRGTGNEQFF.

The V gene is TRBV5-1, the J gene TRBJ2-5; 7 bases are a match to TRBD2. There are 14 residues in the CDR3. In germline, CDR1 is SGHRS, CDR2 YFSETQ. V gave up 5 bases and J gave up 5 bases; unmatched junction bases: 9. The CDR3 spells CASRGLAVEETQYF. In nucleotides, the CDR3 is TGCGCCAGCAGGGGTCTAGCGGTGGAGGAGACCCAGTACTTC.

The rearrangement links TRBV9 to TRBJ2-7, with 9 bases lining up with TRBD1. The length of the CDR3 is 16 residues. The V gene end was trimmed by 4 bases and the J gene end by 4 bases; junction bases not matched to a gene: 12. The germline CDR1 and CDR2 sequences are SGDLS and YYNGEE. The CDR3 protein is CASSLGPGQGLYEQYF. The CDR3 region has the DNA TGTGCCAGCAGCCTAGGGCCGGGACAGGGTTTATACGAGCAGTACTTC.

This chain links TRBV5-1 with TRBJ1-4; D is possibly TRBD1 (6 bases). V lost 0 bases and J 6 bases, leaving 12 bases between the germline ends. The CDR3 has 15 residues. CDR1 is SGHRS, CDR2 YFSETQ, per germline. The CDR3 DNA is TGCGCCAGCAGCTTGGGGCCGTCAGGGGATGAAAAACTGTTTTTT. Translating gives CASSLGPSGDEKLFF.

This chain joins TRBV5-8 and TRBJ2-7; TRBD2 agrees at 7 bases. The CDR3 is made up of 15 amino acids. V was clipped by 1 base and J by 0 bases; unmatched bases: 4. Germline V gene sequence: CDR1 SGHTS, CDR2 YDEGEE. CDR3 sequence (DNA): TGTGCCAGCAGCTTGACGGGCGGGAGCTCCTACGAGCAGTACTTC. It specifies CASSLTGGSSYEQYF. Full variable domain (rest looked up from reference TRBV5-8 and TRBJ2-7): EAGVTQSPTHLIKTRGQQATLRCSPISGHTSVYWYQQALGLGLQFLLWYDEGEERNRGNFPPRFSGRQFPNYSSELNVNALELEDSALYLCASSLTGGSSYEQYFGPGTRLTVT.

The chain uses TRBV19 and TRBJ1-1, with D perhaps TRBD1 (6 bases). Germline CDR1 LNHDA, CDR2 SQIVND (reference sequence). The germline V and J ends were trimmed by 5 bases and 1 base, with 14 bases remaining between them. CDR3 length: 15 amino acids. The CDR3, as DNA: TGTGCCAGTAGTTCGACAGGCGCGGGGAACACTGAAGCTTTCTTT. Amino acid sequence: CASSSTGAGNTEAFF.

This sequence joins TRBV7-9 and TRBJ2-7; perhaps TRBD2 as D (5 bases). The CDR3 contains 16 residues. V lost 3 bases and J 3 bases, leaving 18 bases between the germline ends. Germline CDR1 reads SEHNR; CDR2 reads FQNEAQ (reference sequence). For the CDR3, the DNA is TGTGCCAGCAGCTTCCACGGACGGGGTGAAATCTACGAGCAGTACTTC. This translates into CASSFHGRGEIYEQYF.

A few counts support this clone. The DNA for the CDR3 is TGTGCCAGCAGTGAAGCGCGACTAGCGGTCTACGAGCAGTACTTC. It encodes CASSEARLAVYEQYF. The genes are TRBV6-1 and TRBJ2-7; 9 bases align to TRBD2. Germline lookup yields CDR1 MNHNS and CDR2 SASEGT. CDR3 length: 15 residues. After removal of 0 bases from V and 3 bases from J, the junction contained 3 bases not matched to a gene.

J is TRBJ2-3 and V is TRBV18, with TRBD2 matching over 12 bases. The CDR3 runs 15 residues. The V gene's germline CDR1 is KGHSH and CDR2 LQKENI. Trimming cost V 3 bases and J 6 bases; bases outside gene matches: 4. The CDR3 DNA sequence: TGTGCCAGCTCACCGACTAGCGGGAGCCCGGATACGCAGTATTTT. This encodes CASSPTSGSPDTQYF.